A single sample is the source of the 9 T cell receptor beta chains below, sequenced in a study of glioma-infiltrating T cells. The iRepertoire nested amplicon-rescue multiplex PCR amplified TCR alpha and beta CDR3s from RNA. In TCRdb, the multiplex PCR reads were re-called with MiXCR into one record per CDR3 protein. The repertoire has around 130,000 distinct CDR3 sequences, around 25% of them found once; the top ten carry about a quarter. The material sequenced was glioma tissue, nonneoplastic brain tissue, or PBMCs (not recorded which). These receptors originate from a human donor with low-grade glioma or glioblastoma, undergoing nonglioma brain surgery, or in good health (not recorded which).

The genes are TRBV20-1 and TRBJ1-5; tentative D call: TRBD1 (6 bases). Germline CDR1 is DFQATT and CDR2 is SNEGSKA (reference sequence). The CDR3 extends over 14 amino acids. Trimming pared 6 bases from V and 2 bases from J, leaving 14 bases between. CDR3 bases: TGCAGTGCGCGAACAGGGATGGGCAATCAGCCCCAGCATTTT. This translates into CSARTGMGNQPQHF.

The chain uses TRBV9 and TRBJ1-1; D uncertain. V was cut by 2 bases and J by 2 bases, with 10 bases left in between. CDR3 length: 14 amino acids. CDR1 is SGDLS and CDR2 is YYNGEE in the germline V gene. The CDR3 DNA reads as TGTGCCAGCAGCGTTTACGTCATTAACACTGAAGCTTTCTTT. As protein: CASSVYVINTEAFF.

This clonotype showed up just a few times. This chain connects TRBV19 to TRBJ2-1; 8 bases line up with TRBD2. This CDR3 spans 14 amino acids. The J segment lost 7 bases and the V segment lost 5 bases, leaving 7 bases of the junction unmatched. Per the germline V gene, CDR1 is LNHDA and CDR2 is SQIVND (reference sequence). This CDR3 reads CASSVGLGGNEQFF. The CDR3 DNA sequence: TGTGCCAGTAGTGTGGGACTAGGAGGGAATGAGCAGTTCTTC.

As for this clonotype: Given a much more abundant clone one base away, this may be a read error. V is TRBV27 and J is TRBJ1-2, with 8 bases that match TRBD1. Germline-derived CDR1 and CDR2 are MNHEY and SMNVEV (reference sequence). The CDR3 spans 14 residues. The CDR3 loop is CASRPAGGVYVYTF. CDR3 DNA: TGTGCCAGCCGACCCGCAGGGGGCGTCTATGTCTACACCTTC.

The rearrangement joins TRBV20-1 to TRBJ1-1, with D perhaps matching TRBD1 (5 bases). The CDR3 is 12 residues long. V was trimmed by 5 bases and J by 6 bases, leaving 13 bases between them. From germline, CDR1 is DFQATT and CDR2 SNEGSKA (reference sequence). The chain's CDR3 is CSAGRGFAEAFF. The CDR3 bases are TGCAGTGCTGGGAGGGGTTTCGCTGAAGCTTTCTTT.

This rearrangement joins TRBV3-1 to TRBJ2-3, with TRBD2 matching 7 bases. Losses at the gene ends were 0 bases for V and 8 bases for J; bases not matched to a gene: 5. The CDR3 sequence is 14 residues long. The germline V gene encodes CDR1 LGHDT and CDR2 YNNKEL (reference sequence). CDR3 protein: CASSQDSWGGTQYF. Here the CDR3 DNA reads TGTGCCAGCAGCCAAGATTCCTGGGGGGGTACGCAGTATTTT.

This clonotype was picked up a small number of times. The chain recombines TRBV6-1 with TRBJ1-5, with no clear D. This CDR3 has 13 amino acids. V lost 8 bases to trimming and J lost 1 base, with 9 bases between them. CDR1 and CDR2 (germline): MNHNS, SASEGT. The CDR3, as DNA: TGTGCCAGCCGGGTTCAGAGCAATCAGCCCCAGCATTTT. As protein: CASRVQSNQPQHF.

In regard to this clonotype: Since a much larger clone is just one base distant, this may be a read error. The chain combines TRBV20-1 with TRBJ2-1; D is perhaps TRBD1 (5 bases). There are 15 residues in the CDR3. Germline CDR1 reads DFQATT; CDR2 reads SNEGSKA (reference sequence). CDR3 region: CTARVPGPSYNEQFF. The CDR3 DNA sequence: TGCACTGCTAGAGTACCAGGGCCTTCCTACAATGAGCAGTTCTTC.

This chain connects TRBV20-1 to TRBJ1-3; TRBD1 matches at 8 bases. Trimming took 6 bases from V and 0 from J; bases not matched to a gene: 4. Germline V CDR1 and CDR2: DFQATT, SNEGSKA (reference sequence). The length of the CDR3 is 14 residues. The CDR3 sequence is CSATDRGSGNTIYF. The CDR3 DNA is TGCAGTGCAACCGACAGGGGCTCTGGAAACACCATATATTTT.